This T cell receptor (beta chain) was identified in a study of control samples from healthy donors and cancer patients. Losses at the gene ends were 5 bases for V and 4 bases for J; bases not matched to a gene: 10. CDR3 length equals 16 residues. CDR1 SGHRS and CDR2 YFSETQ come from the germline V gene. The repertoire was sequenced with immunoSEQ multiplex PCR; TCRdb's copy has only in-frame clones and lacks some. The sample gives roughly 120,000 clones, about 94% of which show up once; 3.5% to 4% is in the top ten. The sample comprised blood. The chain carries TRBV5-1 and TRBJ2-2; 8 bases agree with TRBD1. This clonotype was sampled from a man aged 25-45 years in good health. CDR3 amino acids: CASSEGRGRSTGELFF. CDR3 DNA: TGCGCCAGCAGTGAGGGCAGGGGGCGAAGCACCGGGGAGCTGTTTTTT.